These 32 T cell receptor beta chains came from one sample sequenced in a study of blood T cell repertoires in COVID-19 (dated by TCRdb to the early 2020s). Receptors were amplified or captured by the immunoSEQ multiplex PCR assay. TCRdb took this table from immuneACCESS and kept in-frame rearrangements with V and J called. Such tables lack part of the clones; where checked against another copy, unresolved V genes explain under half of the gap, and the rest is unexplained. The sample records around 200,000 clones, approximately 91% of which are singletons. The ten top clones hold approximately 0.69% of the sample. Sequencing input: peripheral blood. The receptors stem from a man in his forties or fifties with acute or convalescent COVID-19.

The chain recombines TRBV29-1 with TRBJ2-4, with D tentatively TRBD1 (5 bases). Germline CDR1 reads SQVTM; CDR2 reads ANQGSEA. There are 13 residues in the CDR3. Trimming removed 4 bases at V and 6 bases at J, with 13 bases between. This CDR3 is CSVALGRGNIQYF. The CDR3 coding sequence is TGCAGCGTTGCCCTAGGAAGGGGAAACATTCAGTACTTC.

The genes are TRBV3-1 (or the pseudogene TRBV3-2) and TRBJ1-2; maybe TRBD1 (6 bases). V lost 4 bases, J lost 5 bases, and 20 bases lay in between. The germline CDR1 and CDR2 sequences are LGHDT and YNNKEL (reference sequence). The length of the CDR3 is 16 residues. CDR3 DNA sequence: TGTGCCAGCAGCCTCCTTAGGGGCAGGGGATCTTATGGCTACACCTTC. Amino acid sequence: CASSLLRGRGSYGYTF.

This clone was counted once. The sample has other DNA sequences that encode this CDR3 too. The CDR3 nucleotides are TGCGCCAGCAGCTTGGGACAGAACACCGGGGAGCTGTTTTTT. This gives the protein CASSLGQNTGELFF. The chain is built from TRBV5-1 and TRBJ2-2; the D is unclear. This CDR3 region has 14 residues. Trimming took off 0 bases at V and 1 base at J, with 4 bases between the two ends. CDR1 and CDR2 (germline): SGHRS, YFSETQ.

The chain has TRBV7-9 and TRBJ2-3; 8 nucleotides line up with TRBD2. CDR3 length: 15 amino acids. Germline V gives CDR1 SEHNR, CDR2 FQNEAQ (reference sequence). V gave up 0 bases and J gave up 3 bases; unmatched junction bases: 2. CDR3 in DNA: TGTGCCAGCAGCTTAGCCACTAGCGGAACAGATACGCAGTATTTT. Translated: CASSLATSGTDTQYF.

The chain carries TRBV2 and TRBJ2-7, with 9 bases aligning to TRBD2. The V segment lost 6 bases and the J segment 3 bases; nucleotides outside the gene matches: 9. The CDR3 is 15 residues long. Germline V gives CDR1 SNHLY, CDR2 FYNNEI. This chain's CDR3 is CASSSSGGLDYEQYF. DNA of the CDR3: TGTGCCAGCAGCTCGAGCGGGGGGCTGGACTACGAGCAGTACTTC.

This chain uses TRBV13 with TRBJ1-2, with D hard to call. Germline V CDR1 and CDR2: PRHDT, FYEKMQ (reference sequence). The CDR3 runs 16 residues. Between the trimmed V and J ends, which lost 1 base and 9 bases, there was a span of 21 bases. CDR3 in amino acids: CASSLDPAAREVSYTF. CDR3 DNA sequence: TGTGCCAGCAGCTTAGACCCGGCGGCGAGAGAGGTCAGCTACACCTTC.

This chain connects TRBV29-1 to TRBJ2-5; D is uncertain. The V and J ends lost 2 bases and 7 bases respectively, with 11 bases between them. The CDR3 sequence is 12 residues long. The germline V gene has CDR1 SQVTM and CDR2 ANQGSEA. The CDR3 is CSVETHFGTQYF. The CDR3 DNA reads TGCAGCGTTGAAACCCATTTCGGGACCCAGTACTTC.

This CDR3 is CASSLAEQYGYTF. The CDR3, as DNA: TGCGCCAGCAGCTTGGCCGAACAGTATGGCTACACCTTC. The chain is built from TRBV5-1 and TRBJ1-2; D gene unclear. The CDR3 runs 13 residues. V lost 0 bases to trimming and J lost 5 bases, with 8 bases between them. Germline CDR1 and CDR2: SGHRS and YFSETQ.

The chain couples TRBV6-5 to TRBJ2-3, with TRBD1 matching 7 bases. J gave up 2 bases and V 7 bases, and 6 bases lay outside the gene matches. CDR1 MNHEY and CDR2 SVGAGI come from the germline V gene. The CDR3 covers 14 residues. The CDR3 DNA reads TGTGCCAGCAAACCGGGACAGATCACAGATACGCAGTATTTT. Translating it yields CASKPGQITDTQYF.

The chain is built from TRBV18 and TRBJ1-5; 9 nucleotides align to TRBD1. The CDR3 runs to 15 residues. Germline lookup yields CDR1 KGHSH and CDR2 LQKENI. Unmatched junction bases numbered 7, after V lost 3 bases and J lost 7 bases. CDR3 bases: TGTGCCAGCTCACCCGGGACAGGGCTTGAGCAGCCCCAGCATTTT. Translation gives CASSPGTGLEQPQHF.

The CDR3 DNA sequence: TGTGCCAGCAGTTTCCTTGGACAGGGAGGCTACACCTTC. As protein: CASSFLGQGGYTF. The chain joins TRBV27 to TRBJ1-2, with TRBD1 identical over 8 bases. The CDR3 extends over 13 amino acids. CDR1 is MNHEY, CDR2 SMNVEV, per germline (reference sequence). V was pared by 3 bases and J by 8 bases, with 5 bases of the junction left unmatched.

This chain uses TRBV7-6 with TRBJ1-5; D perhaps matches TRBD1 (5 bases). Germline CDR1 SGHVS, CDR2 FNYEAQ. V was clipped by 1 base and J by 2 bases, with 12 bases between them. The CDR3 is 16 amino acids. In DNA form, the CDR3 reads TGTGCCAGCAGCTTAGGGGCAGGGTATGGCAATCAGCCCCAGCATTTT. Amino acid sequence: CASSLGAGYGNQPQHF. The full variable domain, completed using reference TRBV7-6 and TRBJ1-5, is GAGVSQSPRYKVTKRGQDVALRCDPISGHVSLYWYRQALGQGPEFLTYFNYEAQQDKSGLPNDRFSAERPEGSISTLTIQRTEQRDSAMYRCASSLGAGYGNQPQHFGDGTRLSIL.

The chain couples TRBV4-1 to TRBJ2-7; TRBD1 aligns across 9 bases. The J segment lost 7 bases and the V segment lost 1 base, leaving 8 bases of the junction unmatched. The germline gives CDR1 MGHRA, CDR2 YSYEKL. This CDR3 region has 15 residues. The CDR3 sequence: CASSQGTGGYGEQYF. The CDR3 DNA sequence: TGCGCCAGCAGCCAAGGAACAGGGGGCTACGGGGAGCAGTACTTC.

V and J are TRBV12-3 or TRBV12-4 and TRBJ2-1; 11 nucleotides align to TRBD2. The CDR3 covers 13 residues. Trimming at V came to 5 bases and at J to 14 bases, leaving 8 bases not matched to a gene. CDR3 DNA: TGTGCCAGCAGTACCGGACTAGCGGGCCCGGAGTTCTTC. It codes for CASSTGLAGPEFF.

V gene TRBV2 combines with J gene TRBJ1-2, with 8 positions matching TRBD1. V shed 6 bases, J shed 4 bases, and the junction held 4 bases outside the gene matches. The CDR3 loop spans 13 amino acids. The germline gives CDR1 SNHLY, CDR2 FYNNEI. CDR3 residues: CASRDRASYGYTF. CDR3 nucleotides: TGTGCCAGCAGGGACAGGGCCTCCTATGGCTACACCTTC.

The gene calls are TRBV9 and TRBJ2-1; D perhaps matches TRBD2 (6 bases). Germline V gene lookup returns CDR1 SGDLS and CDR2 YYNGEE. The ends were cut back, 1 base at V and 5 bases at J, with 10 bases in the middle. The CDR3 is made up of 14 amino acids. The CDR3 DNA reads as TGTGCCAGCAGCGTACGGGGGATGGACAATGAGCAGTTCTTC. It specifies CASSVRGMDNEQFF.

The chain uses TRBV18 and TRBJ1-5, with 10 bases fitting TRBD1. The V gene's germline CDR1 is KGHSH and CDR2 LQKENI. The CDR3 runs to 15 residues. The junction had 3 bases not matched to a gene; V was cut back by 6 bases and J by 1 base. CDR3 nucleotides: TGTGCCAGCTCGTGGGACAGGGGAAGCAATCAGCCCCAGCATTTT. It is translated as CASSWDRGSNQPQHF.

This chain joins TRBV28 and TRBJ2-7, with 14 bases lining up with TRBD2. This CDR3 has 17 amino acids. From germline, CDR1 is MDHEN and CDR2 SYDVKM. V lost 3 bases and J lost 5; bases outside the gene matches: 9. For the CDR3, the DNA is TGTGCCAGCAGTTTGACTAGCGGGAGGGCCAAGCGCAACGAGCAGTACTTC. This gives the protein CASSLTSGRAKRNEQYF. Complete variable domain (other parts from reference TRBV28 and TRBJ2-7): DVKVTQSSRYLVKRTGEKVFLECVQDMDHENMFWYRQDPGLGLRLIYFSYDVKMKEKGDIPEGYSVSREKKERFSLILESASTNQTSMYLCASSLTSGRAKRNEQYFGPGTRLTVT.

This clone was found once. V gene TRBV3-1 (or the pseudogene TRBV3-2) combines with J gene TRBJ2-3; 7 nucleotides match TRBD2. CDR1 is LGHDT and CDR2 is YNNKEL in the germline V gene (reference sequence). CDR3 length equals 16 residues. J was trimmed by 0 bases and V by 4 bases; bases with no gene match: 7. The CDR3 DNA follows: TGTGCCAGCAGCCCAAGCGGGGCTCCAAGCACAGATACGCAGTATTTT. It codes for CASSPSGAPSTDTQYF.

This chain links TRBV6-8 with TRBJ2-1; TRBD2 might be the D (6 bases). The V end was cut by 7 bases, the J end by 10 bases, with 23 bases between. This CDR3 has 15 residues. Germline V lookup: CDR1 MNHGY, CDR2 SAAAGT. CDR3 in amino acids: CASTQWGESGPEQFF. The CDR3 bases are TGTGCCAGCACCCAATGGGGGGAGAGTGGACCAGAGCAGTTCTTC.

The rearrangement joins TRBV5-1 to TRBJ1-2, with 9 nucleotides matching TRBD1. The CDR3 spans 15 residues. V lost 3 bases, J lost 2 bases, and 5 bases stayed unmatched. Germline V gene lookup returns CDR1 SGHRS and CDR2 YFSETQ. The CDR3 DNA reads TGCGCCAGCAGCTCACAGGGACAGGGAAACTATGGCTACACCTTC. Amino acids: CASSSQGQGNYGYTF.

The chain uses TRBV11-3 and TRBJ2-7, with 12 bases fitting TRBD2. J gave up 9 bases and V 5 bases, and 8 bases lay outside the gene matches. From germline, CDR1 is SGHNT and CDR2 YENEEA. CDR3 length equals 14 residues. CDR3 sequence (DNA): TGTGCCAGCAGCACTGGATCGACTAGCGGGAGGCAGTACTTC. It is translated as CASSTGSTSGRQYF.

The CDR3 reads CASSKFRGTAFSGANVLTF. The CDR3 nucleotides read TGTGCCAGCAGCAAATTCCGTGGGACAGCCTTCTCTGGGGCCAACGTCCTGACTTTC. This chain uses TRBV21-1 with TRBJ2-6; TRBD1 was called by the table and not checked on the DNA. TRBV21-1 is reported as a pseudogene. The CDR3 runs to 19 residues.

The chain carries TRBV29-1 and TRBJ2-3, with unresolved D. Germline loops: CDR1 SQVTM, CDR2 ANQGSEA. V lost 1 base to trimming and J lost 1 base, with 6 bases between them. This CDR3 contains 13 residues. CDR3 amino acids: CSVEGEGTDTQYF. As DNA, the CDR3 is TGCAGCGTTGAAGGAGAGGGCACAGATACGCAGTATTTT.

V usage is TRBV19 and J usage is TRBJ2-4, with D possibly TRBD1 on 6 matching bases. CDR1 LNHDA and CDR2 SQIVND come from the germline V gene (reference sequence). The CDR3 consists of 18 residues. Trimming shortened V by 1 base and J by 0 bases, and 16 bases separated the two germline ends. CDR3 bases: TGTGCCAGTAGTATAGTAGCCAGGGGCTCGGGAGCCAAAAACATTCAGTACTTC. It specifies CASSIVARGSGAKNIQYF.

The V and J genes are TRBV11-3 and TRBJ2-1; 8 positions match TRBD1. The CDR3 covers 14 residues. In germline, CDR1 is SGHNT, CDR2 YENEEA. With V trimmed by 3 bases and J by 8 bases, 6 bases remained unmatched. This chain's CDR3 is CASSLYGQGYEQFF. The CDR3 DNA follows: TGTGCCAGCAGCTTGTACGGACAGGGCTATGAGCAGTTCTTC.

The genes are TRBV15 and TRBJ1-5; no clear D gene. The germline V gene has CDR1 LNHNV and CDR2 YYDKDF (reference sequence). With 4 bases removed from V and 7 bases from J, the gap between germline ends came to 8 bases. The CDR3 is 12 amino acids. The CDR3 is CATSTVPQPQHF. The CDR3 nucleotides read TGTGCCACCAGCACAGTCCCGCAGCCCCAGCATTTT.

The CDR3 reads CASSESISSSYNEQFF. The DNA of the CDR3 is TGCGCCAGCAGTGAGTCAATATCGAGCTCCTACAATGAGCAGTTCTTC. V is TRBV10-1 and J is TRBJ2-1; D not certain. The germline V gene encodes CDR1 WNHNN and CDR2 SYGVQD (reference sequence). The CDR3 consists of 16 residues. V shed 0 bases and J shed 0 bases, with 9 bases lying between them.

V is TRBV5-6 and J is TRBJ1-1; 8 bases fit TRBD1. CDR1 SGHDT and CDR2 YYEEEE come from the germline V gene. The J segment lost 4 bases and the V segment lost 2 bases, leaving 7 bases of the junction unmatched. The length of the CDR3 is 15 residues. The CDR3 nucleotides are TGTGCCAGCAGCTTAACAGGGGGTTGGAGCACTGAAGCTTTCTTT. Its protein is CASSLTGGWSTEAFF.

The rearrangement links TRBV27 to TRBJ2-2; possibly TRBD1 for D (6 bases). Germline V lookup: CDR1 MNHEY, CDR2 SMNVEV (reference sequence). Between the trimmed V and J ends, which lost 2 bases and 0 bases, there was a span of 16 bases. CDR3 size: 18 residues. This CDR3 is CASSLLGQHITNTGELFF. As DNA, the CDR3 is TGTGCCAGCAGTTTACTCGGACAGCATATCACGAACACCGGGGAGCTGTTTTTT.

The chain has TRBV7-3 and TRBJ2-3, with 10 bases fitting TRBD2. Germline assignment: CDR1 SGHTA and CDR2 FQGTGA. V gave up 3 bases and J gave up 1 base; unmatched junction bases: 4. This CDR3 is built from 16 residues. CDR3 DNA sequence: TGTGCCAGCAGCTTGGAGCTAGCGGGAGGCACAGATACGCAGTATTTT. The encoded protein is CASSLELAGGTDTQYF.

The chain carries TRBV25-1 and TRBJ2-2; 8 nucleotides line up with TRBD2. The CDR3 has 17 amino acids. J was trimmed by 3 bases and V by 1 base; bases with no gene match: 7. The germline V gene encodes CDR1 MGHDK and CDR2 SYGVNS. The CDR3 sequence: CASSELQLADHTGELFF. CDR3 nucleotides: TGTGCCAGCAGTGAATTACAACTAGCGGATCACACCGGGGAGCTGTTTTTT.